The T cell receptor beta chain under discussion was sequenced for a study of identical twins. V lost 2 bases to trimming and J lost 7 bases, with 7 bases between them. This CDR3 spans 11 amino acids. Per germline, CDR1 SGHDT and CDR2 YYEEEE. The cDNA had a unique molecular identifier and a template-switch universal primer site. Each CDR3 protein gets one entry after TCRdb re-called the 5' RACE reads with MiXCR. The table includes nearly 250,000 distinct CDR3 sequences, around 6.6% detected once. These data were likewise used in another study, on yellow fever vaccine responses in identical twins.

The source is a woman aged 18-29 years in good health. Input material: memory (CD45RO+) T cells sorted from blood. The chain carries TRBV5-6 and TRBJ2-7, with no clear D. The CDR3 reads CASSLHLEQYF. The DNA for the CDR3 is TGTGCCAGCAGCTTACATCTGGAGCAGTACTTC.